This T cell receptor beta chain was sequenced in a study of beta chain features in type 1 diabetes. On the study more broadly: Across every sample, around 110,000,000 sorted cells were examined in total. Study-wide points: Type 1 diabetes patients had moderately but significantly shorter TCRB CDR3s in all four CD4+ subsets.

Expressed TCRB transcripts were sequenced because the entire RNA isolate underwent reverse transcription. Clones were read by immunoSEQ multiplex PCR, and TCRdb kept only the in-frame ones, dropping some. In the table there are hundreds of thousands of clones, 9.5% to 13% of which are singletons. There are 14 residues in the CDR3. V shed 0 bases and J shed 7 bases, with 10 bases lying between them. Germline V gene data show CDR1 as MNHEY and CDR2 as SVGAGI. In its sample, this clone was seen a few times. What it recognizes is unknown. Based on CD45RO/CCR7/CD25/CD127/CD95/CD27, CD4+ regulatory, stem cell-like memory, naive and central memory cells were sorted.

This TCR was sampled from a young man with type 1 diabetes. Sequenced sample: naive CD4+ T cells from blood. The chain is built from TRBV6-5 and TRBJ1-5; D gene uncertain. As DNA, the CDR3 is TGTGCCAGCAGTTACTCGAGTACCGGGCAGCCCCAGCATTTT. It encodes CASSYSSTGQPQHF.